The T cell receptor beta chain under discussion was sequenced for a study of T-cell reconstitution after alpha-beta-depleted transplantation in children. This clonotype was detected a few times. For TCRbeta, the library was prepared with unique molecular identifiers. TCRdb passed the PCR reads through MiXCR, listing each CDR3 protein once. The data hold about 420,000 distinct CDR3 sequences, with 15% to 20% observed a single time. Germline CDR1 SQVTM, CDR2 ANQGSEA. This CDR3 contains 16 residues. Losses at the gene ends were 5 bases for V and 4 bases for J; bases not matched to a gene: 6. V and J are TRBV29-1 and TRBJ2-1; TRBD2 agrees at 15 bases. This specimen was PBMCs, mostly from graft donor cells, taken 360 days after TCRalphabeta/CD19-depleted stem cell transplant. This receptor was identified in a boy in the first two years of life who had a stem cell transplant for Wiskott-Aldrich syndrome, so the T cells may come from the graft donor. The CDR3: CSVRTSGRAAYNEQFF. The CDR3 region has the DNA TGCAGCGTTCGGACTAGCGGGAGGGCCGCTTACAATGAGCAGTTCTTC.